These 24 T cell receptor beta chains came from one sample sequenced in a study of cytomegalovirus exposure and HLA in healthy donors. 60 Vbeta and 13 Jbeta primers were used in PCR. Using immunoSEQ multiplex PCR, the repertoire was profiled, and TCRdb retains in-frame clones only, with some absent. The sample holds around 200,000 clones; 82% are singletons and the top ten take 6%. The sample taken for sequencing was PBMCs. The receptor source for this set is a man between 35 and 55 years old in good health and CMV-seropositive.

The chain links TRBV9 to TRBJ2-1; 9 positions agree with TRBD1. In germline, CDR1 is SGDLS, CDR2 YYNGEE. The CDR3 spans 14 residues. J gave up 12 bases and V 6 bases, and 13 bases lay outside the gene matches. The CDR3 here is CASNRGQGQLLQFF. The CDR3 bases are TGTGCCAGCAACAGGGGGCAGGGGCAGCTATTGCAGTTCTTC.

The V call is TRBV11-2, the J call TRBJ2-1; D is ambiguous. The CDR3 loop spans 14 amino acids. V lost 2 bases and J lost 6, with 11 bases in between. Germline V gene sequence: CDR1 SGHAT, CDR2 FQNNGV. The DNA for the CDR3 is TGTGCCAGCAGCTTACTAACGCGGCGCAATGAGCAGTTCTTC. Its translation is CASSLLTRRNEQFF.

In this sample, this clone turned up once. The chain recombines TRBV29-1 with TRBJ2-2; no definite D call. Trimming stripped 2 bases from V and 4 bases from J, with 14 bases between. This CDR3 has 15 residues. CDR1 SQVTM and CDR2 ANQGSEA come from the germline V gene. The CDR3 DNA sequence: TGCAGCGTTGAAATGCCTTCTGGCGGCACCGGGGAGCTGTTTTTT. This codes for CSVEMPSGGTGELFF.

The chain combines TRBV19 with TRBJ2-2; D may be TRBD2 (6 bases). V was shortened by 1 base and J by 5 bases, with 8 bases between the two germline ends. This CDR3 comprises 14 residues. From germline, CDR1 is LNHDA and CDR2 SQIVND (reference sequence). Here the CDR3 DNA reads TGTGCCAGTAGTATAGTGGAGGGAACCGGGGAGCTGTTTTTT. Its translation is CASSIVEGTGELFF.

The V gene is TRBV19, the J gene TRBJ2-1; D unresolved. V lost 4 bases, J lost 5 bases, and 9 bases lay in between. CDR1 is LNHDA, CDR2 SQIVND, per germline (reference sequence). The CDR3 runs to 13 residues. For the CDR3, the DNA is TGTGCCAGTAGTAGCGACTTTAACAATGAGCAGTTCTTC. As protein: CASSSDFNNEQFF.

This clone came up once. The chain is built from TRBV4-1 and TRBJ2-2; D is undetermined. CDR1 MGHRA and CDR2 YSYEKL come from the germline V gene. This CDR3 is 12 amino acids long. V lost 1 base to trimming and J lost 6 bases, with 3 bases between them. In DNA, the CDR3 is TGCGCCAGCAGCCAAGCAGCCGGGGAGCTGTTTTTT. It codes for CASSQAAGELFF.

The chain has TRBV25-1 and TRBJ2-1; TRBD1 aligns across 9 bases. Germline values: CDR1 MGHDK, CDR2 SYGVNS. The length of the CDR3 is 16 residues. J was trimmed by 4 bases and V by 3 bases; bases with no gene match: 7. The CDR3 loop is CASSDPGTGSYNEQFF. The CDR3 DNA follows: TGTGCCAGCAGTGATCCCGGGACAGGGTCGTACAATGAGCAGTTCTTC.

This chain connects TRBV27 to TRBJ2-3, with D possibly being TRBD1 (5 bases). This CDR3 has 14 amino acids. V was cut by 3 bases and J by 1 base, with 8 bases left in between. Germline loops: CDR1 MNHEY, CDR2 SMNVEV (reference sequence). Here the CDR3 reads CASSLAQGTDTQYF. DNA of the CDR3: TGTGCCAGCAGTTTGGCACAGGGCACAGATACGCAGTATTTT.

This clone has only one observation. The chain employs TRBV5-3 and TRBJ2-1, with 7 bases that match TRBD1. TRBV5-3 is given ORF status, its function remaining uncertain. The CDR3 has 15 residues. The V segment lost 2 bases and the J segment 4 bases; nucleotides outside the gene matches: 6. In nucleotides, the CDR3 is TGTGCCAGAAGCTTTTCCCAGGGGGAATACAATGAGCAGTTCTTC. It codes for CARSFSQGEYNEQFF.

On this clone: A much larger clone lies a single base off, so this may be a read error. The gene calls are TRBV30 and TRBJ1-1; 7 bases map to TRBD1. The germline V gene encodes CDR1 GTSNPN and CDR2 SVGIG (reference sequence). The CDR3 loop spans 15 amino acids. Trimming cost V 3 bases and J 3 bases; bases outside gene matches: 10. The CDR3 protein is CAWREQGIRYTEAFF. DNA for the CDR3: TGTGCCTGGAGGGAACAGGGGATAAGATACACTGAAGCTTTCTTT.

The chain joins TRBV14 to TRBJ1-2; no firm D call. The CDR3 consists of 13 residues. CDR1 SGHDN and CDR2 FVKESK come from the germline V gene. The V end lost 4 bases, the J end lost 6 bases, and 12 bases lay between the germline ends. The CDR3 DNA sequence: TGTGCCAGCAGCCTCGATTTGCGGGATGGCTACACCTTC. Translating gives CASSLDLRDGYTF.

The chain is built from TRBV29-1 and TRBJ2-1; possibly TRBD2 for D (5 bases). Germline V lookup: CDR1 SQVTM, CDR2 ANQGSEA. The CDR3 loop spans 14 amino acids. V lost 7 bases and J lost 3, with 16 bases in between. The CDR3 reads CSANPPGNYNEQFF. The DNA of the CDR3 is TGCAGCGCAAACCCCCCGGGAAACTACAATGAGCAGTTCTTC.

CDR3 amino acids: CASSQDGGGRETQYF. The CDR3 DNA is TGTGCCAGCAGCCAAGATGGAGGGGGCCGGGAGACCCAGTACTTC. The chain couples TRBV4-2 to TRBJ2-5; tentative D call: TRBD1 (7 bases). V lost 0 bases, J lost 5 bases, and 13 bases lay in between. Germline V CDR1 and CDR2: LGHNA, YNFKEQ. The CDR3 spans 15 residues.

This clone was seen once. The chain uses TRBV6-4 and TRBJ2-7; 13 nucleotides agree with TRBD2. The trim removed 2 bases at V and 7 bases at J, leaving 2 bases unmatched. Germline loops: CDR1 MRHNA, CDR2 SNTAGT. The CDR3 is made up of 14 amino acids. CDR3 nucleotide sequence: TGTGCCAGCAGTGACCCGGGACTAGCGGGAGAGCAGTACGTC. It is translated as CASSDPGLAGEQYV.

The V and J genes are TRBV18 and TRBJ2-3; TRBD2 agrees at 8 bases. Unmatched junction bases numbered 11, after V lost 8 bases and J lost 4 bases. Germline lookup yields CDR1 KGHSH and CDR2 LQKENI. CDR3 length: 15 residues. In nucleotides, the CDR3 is TGTGCCAGCACCTCGGGACTAGGGGCGGCAGATACGCAGTATTTT. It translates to CASTSGLGAADTQYF. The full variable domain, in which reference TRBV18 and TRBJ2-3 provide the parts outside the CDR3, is NAGVMQNPRHLVRRRGQEARLRCSPMKGHSHVYWYRQLPEEGLKFMVYLQKENIIDESGMPKERFSAEFPKEGPSILRIQQVVRGDSAAYFCASTSGLGAADTQYFGPGTRLTVL.

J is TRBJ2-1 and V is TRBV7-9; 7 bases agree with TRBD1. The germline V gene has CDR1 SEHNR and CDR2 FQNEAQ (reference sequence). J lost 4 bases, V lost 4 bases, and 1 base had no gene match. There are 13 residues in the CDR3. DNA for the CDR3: TGTGCCAGCAGCTCGGGACAGTACAATGAGCAGTTCTTC. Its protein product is CASSSGQYNEQFF.

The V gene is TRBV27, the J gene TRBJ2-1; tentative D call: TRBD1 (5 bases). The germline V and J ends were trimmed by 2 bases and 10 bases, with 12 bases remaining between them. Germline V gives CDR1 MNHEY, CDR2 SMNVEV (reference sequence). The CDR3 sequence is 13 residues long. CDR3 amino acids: CASSLNHRQEQFF. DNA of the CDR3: TGTGCCAGCAGTTTAAATCACAGACAGGAGCAGTTCTTC.

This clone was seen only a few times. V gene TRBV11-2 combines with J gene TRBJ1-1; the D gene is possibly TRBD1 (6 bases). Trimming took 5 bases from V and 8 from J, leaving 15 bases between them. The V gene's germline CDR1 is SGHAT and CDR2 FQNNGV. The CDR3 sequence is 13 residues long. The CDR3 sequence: CASSLNGQTEAFF. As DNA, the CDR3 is TGTGCCAGCAGCCTGAACGGACAGACCGAAGCTTTCTTT.

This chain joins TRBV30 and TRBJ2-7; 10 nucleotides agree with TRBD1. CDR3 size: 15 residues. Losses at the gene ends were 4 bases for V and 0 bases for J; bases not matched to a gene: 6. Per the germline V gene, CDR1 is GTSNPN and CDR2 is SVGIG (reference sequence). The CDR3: CAWKGQGIGSYEQYV. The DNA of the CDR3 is TGTGCCTGGAAGGGACAGGGGATAGGCTCCTACGAGCAGTACGTC.

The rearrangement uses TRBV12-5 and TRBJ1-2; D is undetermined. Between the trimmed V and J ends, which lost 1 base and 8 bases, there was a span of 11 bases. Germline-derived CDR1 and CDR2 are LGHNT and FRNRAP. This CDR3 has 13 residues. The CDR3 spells CASGLGPGNGYTF. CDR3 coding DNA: TGTGCTAGTGGTTTGGGCCCGGGGAACGGCTACACCTTC.

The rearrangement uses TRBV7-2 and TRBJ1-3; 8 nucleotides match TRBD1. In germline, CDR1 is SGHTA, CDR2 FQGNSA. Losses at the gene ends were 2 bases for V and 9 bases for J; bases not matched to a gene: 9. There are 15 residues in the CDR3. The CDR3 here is CASSLKGTGPPTIYF. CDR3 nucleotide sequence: TGTGCCAGCAGCTTAAAGGGGACAGGTCCCCCCACCATATATTTT.

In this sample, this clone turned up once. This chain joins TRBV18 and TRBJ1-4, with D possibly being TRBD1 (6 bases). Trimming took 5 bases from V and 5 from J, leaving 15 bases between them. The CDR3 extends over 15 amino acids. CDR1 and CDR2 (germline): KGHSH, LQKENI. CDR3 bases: TGTGCCAGCTCATATACAGGGCGTCACAATGAAAAACTGTTTTTT. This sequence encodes CASSYTGRHNEKLFF.

The CDR3 here is CASRARTGGREETQYF. CDR3 nucleotide sequence: TGTGCCAGCAGAGCTCGGACGGGGGGTCGGGAAGAGACCCAGTACTTC. This chain connects TRBV27 to TRBJ2-5, with TRBD2 matching 7 bases. The germline CDR1 and CDR2 sequences are MNHEY and SMNVEV (reference sequence). V shed 6 bases and J 3 bases; nucleotides not matched to a gene: 13. The CDR3 runs to 16 residues.

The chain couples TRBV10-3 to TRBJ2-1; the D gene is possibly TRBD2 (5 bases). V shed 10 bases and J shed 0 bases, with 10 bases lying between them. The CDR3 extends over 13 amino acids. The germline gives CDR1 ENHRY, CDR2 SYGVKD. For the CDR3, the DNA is TGTGCCACTTGGGAGACCTCCTACAATGAGCAGTTCTTC. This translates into CATWETSYNEQFF.